The 27 T cell receptor beta chains below were found in one sample sequenced in a study of blood T cell repertoires in COVID-19. Measured with immunoSEQ multiplex PCR; TCRdb has only the in-frame clones, and not every one. The sample holds 200,000 to 300,000 clones, around 90% seen once. Sequenced: peripheral blood. These receptors were collected from a human donor in a cohort sampled during active COVID-19.

The count of this clone is one. The J gene is TRBJ1-1, the V gene TRBV7-8; perhaps TRBD1 as D (6 bases). Trimming removed 3 bases from V and 6 bases from J, with 14 bases in between. CDR3 length: 14 residues. CDR1 SGHVS and CDR2 FQNEAQ come from the germline V gene. DNA of the CDR3: TGTGCCAGCAGCTTCCGGAACAGGGATGCTGAAGCTTTCTTT. Protein: CASSFRNRDAEAFF. The whole variable domain, filled in from reference TRBV7-8 and TRBJ1-1, reads GAGVSQSPRYKVAKRGQDVALRCDPISGHVSLFWYQQALGQGPEFLTYFQNEAQLDKSGLPSDRFFAERPEGSVSTLKIQRTQQEDSAVYLCASSFRNRDAEAFFGQGTRLTVV.

This chain connects TRBV28 to TRBJ1-2, with 9 bases lining up with TRBD1. Per germline, CDR1 MDHEN and CDR2 SYDVKM. V lost 3 bases, J lost 6 bases, and 5 bases stayed unmatched. The CDR3 contains 14 residues. The CDR3 DNA reads as TGTGCCAGCAGTTTCCGGGACAGGGTAAATGGCTACACCTTC. Its translation is CASSFRDRVNGYTF.

The chain has TRBV19 and TRBJ1-2, with D hard to call. CDR1 is LNHDA, CDR2 SQIVND, per germline (reference sequence). The V end was cut by 7 bases, the J end by 6 bases, with 18 bases between. The length of the CDR3 is 14 residues. CDR3 amino acids: CASIPLGTEHGYTF. CDR3 sequence (DNA): TGTGCCAGTATCCCCCTCGGTACTGAGCATGGCTACACCTTC. Full variable domain (missing parts from reference TRBV19 and TRBJ1-2): DGGITQSPKYLFRKEGQNVTLSCEQNLNHDAMYWYRQDPGQGLRLIYYSQIVNDFQKGDIAEGYSVSREKKESFPLTVTSAQKNPTAFYLCASIPLGTEHGYTFGSGTRLTVV.

The rearrangement uses TRBV5-8 and TRBJ2-7, with D possibly matching TRBD2 (6 bases). Trimming took off 2 bases at V and 2 bases at J, with 11 bases between the two ends. CDR1 SGHTS and CDR2 YDEGEE come from the germline V gene. The CDR3 is 14 amino acids. This chain's CDR3 is CASSLSSATYEQYF. The CDR3 coding sequence is TGTGCCAGCAGCTTATCTAGCGCGACCTACGAGCAGTACTTC.

The chain joins TRBV9 to TRBJ1-2, with 7 bases matching TRBD1. Trimming removed 3 bases from V and 8 bases from J; junction bases left unmatched: 7. The CDR3 contains 13 residues. The germline V gene has CDR1 SGDLS and CDR2 YYNGEE. The CDR3 nucleotides are TGTGCCAGCAGCGCCACAGGGGTTTGGGGCTACACCTTC. Its protein product is CASSATGVWGYTF.

The sample holds one count of this clone. The V gene is TRBV28, the J gene TRBJ1-5; D is unresolved. Germline assignment: CDR1 MDHEN and CDR2 SYDVKM. V shed 7 bases and J shed 7 bases, with 17 bases lying between them. The CDR3 length is 14 residues. CDR3 sequence reads: CASIHSSPGQPQHF. In DNA form, the CDR3 reads TGTGCCAGCATCCACTCATCTCCCGGGCAGCCCCAGCATTTT.

This chain links TRBV28 with TRBJ2-5, with 7 nucleotides matching TRBD1. V gave up 7 bases and J gave up 7 bases; unmatched junction bases: 12. The CDR3 covers 14 residues. Germline values: CDR1 MDHEN, CDR2 SYDVKM. Here the CDR3 DNA reads TGTGCCAGCACCCCGACAGGGTCCGGTGCGACCCAGTACTTC. It encodes CASTPTGSGATQYF.

The chain employs TRBV14 and TRBJ1-3, with a possible D match to TRBD1 (6 bases). The germline V and J ends were trimmed by 4 bases and 0 bases, with 13 bases remaining between them. The CDR3 length is 16 residues. Germline V gene data show CDR1 as SGHDN and CDR2 as FVKESK. Here the CDR3 reads CASSPLRQASGNTIYF. As DNA, the CDR3 is TGTGCCAGCAGCCCTTTAAGACAGGCCTCTGGAAACACCATATATTTT.

In the case of this clone: The sample carries other DNA sequences with the same CDR3. The chain employs TRBV30 and TRBJ1-2; D perhaps matches TRBD1 (6 bases). This CDR3 is built from 12 residues. Trimming took 5 bases from V and 2 from J, leaving 9 bases between them. Germline V gene data show CDR1 as GTSNPN and CDR2 as SVGIG (reference sequence). The CDR3 sequence: CAWSGVNYGYTF. Here the CDR3 DNA reads TGTGCCTGGTCAGGGGTGAACTATGGCTACACCTTC.

The V and J genes are TRBV21-1 and TRBJ2-4; TRBD2, the table's D call, lacks a check against the DNA. TRBV21-1 is a known pseudogene. This CDR3 is 18 amino acids long. CDR3 protein: CASSATSGLMNYKNIQYF. CDR3 nucleotides: TGTGCCAGCAGCGCGACATCGGGACTAATGAATTACAAAAACATTCAGTACTTC.

V usage is TRBV5-6 and J usage is TRBJ1-6; 9 bases are shared with TRBD1. This CDR3 is built from 15 residues. The V gene end was trimmed by 0 bases and the J gene end by 8 bases; junction bases not matched to a gene: 3. The germline V gene has CDR1 SGHDT and CDR2 YYEEEE. The CDR3 spells CASSLEYRGHSPLHF. CDR3 nucleotides: TGTGCCAGCAGCTTGGAATACAGGGGGCATTCACCCCTCCACTTT.

The chain has TRBV27 and TRBJ1-2; 7 nucleotides match TRBD1. The V gene's germline CDR1 is MNHEY and CDR2 SMNVEV (reference sequence). V was pared by 4 bases and J by 2 bases, with 4 bases of the junction left unmatched. The CDR3 length is 14 residues. In DNA form, the CDR3 reads TGTGCCAGCAGTTCCAGGACAGGAAACTATGGCTACACCTTC. It specifies CASSSRTGNYGYTF.

This chain connects TRBV7-6 to TRBJ1-5; D remains ambiguous. The ends were cut back, 5 bases at V and 4 bases at J, with 15 bases in the middle. Per the germline V gene, CDR1 is SGHVS and CDR2 is FNYEAQ. The CDR3 spans 15 residues. The CDR3 coding sequence is TGTGCCAGCAGCCCAAAGCCCGGGAATAATCAGCCCCAGCATTTT. It is translated as CASSPKPGNNQPQHF.

The V call is TRBV19, the J call TRBJ2-3, with TRBD2 matching over 7 bases. Germline CDR1 and CDR2: LNHDA and SQIVND (reference sequence). Trimming at V came to 7 bases and at J to 4 bases, leaving 8 bases not matched to a gene. The CDR3 is 14 residues long. The CDR3 DNA follows: TGTGCCAGTACCGTTACGGGGGGTGCAGATACGCAGTATTTT. This translates into CASTVTGGADTQYF. Drawing the rest from reference TRBV19 and TRBJ2-3, the complete variable domain is DGGITQSPKYLFRKEGQNVTLSCEQNLNHDAMYWYRQDPGQGLRLIYYSQIVNDFQKGDIAEGYSVSREKKESFPLTVTSAQKNPTAFYLCASTVTGGADTQYFGPGTRLTVL.

The CDR3 coding sequence is TGTGCCAGCAGAACAAACTATGGCTACACCTTC. Its protein is CASRTNYGYTF. V gene TRBV25-1 combines with J gene TRBJ1-2; D not certain. Germline V CDR1 and CDR2: MGHDK, SYGVNS. The V gene lost 6 bases and the J gene lost 2 bases, with 4 bases spanning the gap. CDR3 length: 11 residues.

This clone was picked up one time. This chain connects TRBV11-2 to TRBJ2-3, with 9 bases that match TRBD2. The CDR3 is made up of 17 amino acids. Germline CDR1 SGHAT, CDR2 FQNNGV. V dropped 1 base and J dropped 0; count of bases not matched to a gene: 5. The CDR3 DNA follows: TGTGCCAGCAGCTTAGGAGGGCTAGCGGGGAGCACAGATACGCAGTATTTT. Protein: CASSLGGLAGSTDTQYF.

This chain uses TRBV19 with TRBJ1-3, with unresolved D. With 1 base removed from V and 3 bases from J, the gap between germline ends came to 13 bases. Per the germline V gene, CDR1 is LNHDA and CDR2 is SQIVND (reference sequence). The CDR3 is 16 amino acids. The CDR3 nucleotides are TGTGCCAGTAGTATAGCCGCAGGCCAGGATGGAAACACCATATATTTT. Its translation is CASSIAAGQDGNTIYF.

This chain joins TRBV12-3 or TRBV12-4 and TRBJ2-7; possibly TRBD1 for D (6 bases). This CDR3 has 13 residues. Deletions cut 6 bases from V and 3 bases from J, with 12 bases between. CDR3 nucleotides: TGTGCCAGCAGAAGGACAGAACACTACGAGCAGTACTTC. As protein: CASRRTEHYEQYF.

V is TRBV7-2 and J is TRBJ1-5; no clear D gene. The CDR3 is made up of 15 amino acids. The germline V gene encodes CDR1 SGHTA and CDR2 FQGNSA. V was shortened by 5 bases and J by 1 base, with 12 bases between the two germline ends. The CDR3 sequence: CASSLVGGSNQPQHF. The CDR3 DNA reads as TGTGCCAGCAGCCTGGTGGGAGGGAGCAATCAGCCCCAGCATTTT.

The chain employs TRBV11-3 and TRBJ2-2; D unclear. The CDR3 length is 13 residues. V shed 5 bases and J shed 6 bases, with 10 bases lying between them. The germline gives CDR1 SGHNT, CDR2 YENEEA. The CDR3 loop is CASSTRVAGELFF. CDR3 nucleotides: TGTGCCAGCAGCACCCGGGTTGCCGGGGAGCTGTTTTTT.

The V gene is TRBV6-2 or TRBV6-3, the J gene TRBJ2-7, with D possibly matching TRBD2 (6 bases). Trimming cost V 6 bases and J 1 base, with 22 bases left between them. CDR3 length: 17 amino acids. The germline V gene encodes CDR1 MNHEY and CDR2 SVGEGT. CDR3 bases: TGTGCCAGCAGCCACCCCGGAGGGAGGCGACCATCCTACGAGCAGTACTTC. This encodes CASSHPGGRRPSYEQYF.

The CDR3 here is CASSYLLGGGGNTIYF. The CDR3 DNA follows: TGTGCCAGCAGTTACCTCTTGGGAGGGGGTGGAAACACCATATATTTT. The J gene is TRBJ1-3, the V gene TRBV6-6; the D gene is possibly TRBD1 (6 bases). This CDR3 has 16 amino acids. Looked up from germline, CDR1 is MNHNY and CDR2 is SVGAGI (reference sequence). Trimming cost V 2 bases and J 3 bases, with 14 bases left between them.

The gene calls are TRBV28 and TRBJ2-7; the match to TRBD1 covers 10 bases. The CDR3 length is 16 residues. V trimming: 4 bases; J trimming: 0 bases; junction bases outside the gene matches: 6. Germline-derived CDR1 and CDR2 are MDHEN and SYDVKM. The CDR3 DNA reads as TGTGCCAGCAGTTCCCCGAGACAGGGGGCCTCCTACGAGCAGTACTTC. It encodes CASSSPRQGASYEQYF.

The chain links TRBV7-8 to TRBJ1-6, with D uncertain. This CDR3 region has 14 residues. Trimming pared 10 bases from V and 0 bases from J, leaving 10 bases between. Germline CDR1 reads SGHVS; CDR2 reads FQNEAQ. For the CDR3, the DNA is TGTGCCACACGCCTGAGCTCCTATAATTCACCCCTCCACTTT. It codes for CATRLSSYNSPLHF.

The chain employs TRBV6-5 and TRBJ1-1; weak D call: TRBD1 (5 bases). The germline V and J ends were trimmed by 6 bases and 4 bases, with 6 bases remaining between them. The CDR3 loop spans 11 amino acids. Germline assignment: CDR1 MNHEY and CDR2 SVGAGI. The CDR3 protein is CASRGGTEAFF. The CDR3 DNA follows: TGTGCCAGCAGGGGGGGCACTGAAGCTTTCTTT.

The V call is TRBV19, the J call TRBJ2-1; D remains unclear. Germline lookup yields CDR1 LNHDA and CDR2 SQIVND (reference sequence). The V and J ends lost 9 bases and 8 bases respectively, with 11 bases between them. The CDR3 is 11 residues long. This chain's CDR3 is CASRSWDEQFF. CDR3 DNA sequence: TGTGCCAGCCGGAGCTGGGATGAGCAGTTCTTC.

The chain uses TRBV5-1 and TRBJ2-2; 7 bases are shared with TRBD2. V lost 4 bases, J lost 2 bases, and 11 bases stayed unmatched. The CDR3 totals 17 residues. Germline V lookup: CDR1 SGHRS, CDR2 YFSETQ. The CDR3 DNA is TGCGCCAGCAGCATCCTGAGCGGGGCACCCAACACCGGGGAGCTGTTTTTT. This encodes CASSILSGAPNTGELFF.